This TCR beta chain was observed in a study of OX40 agonist ivuxolimab in advanced cancers. The V end lost 0 bases, the J end lost 5 bases, and 8 bases lay between the germline ends. The length of the CDR3 is 13 residues. Per germline, CDR1 SGHDT and CDR2 YYEEEE. The assay was immunoSEQ multiplex PCR, and TCRdb's table has in-frame clones only and misses some. Here the sample spans tens of thousands of clones, 70% to 90% being singletons. V and J are TRBV5-6 and TRBJ2-5; no definite D call. This clonotype was sampled from an adult with an advanced solid tumor such as melanoma, head and neck, liver or kidney cancer. Source: CD4+ or CD8+ T cells sorted from blood, taken in a trial of the OX40 agonist ivuxolimab. CDR3 region: CASSLAGSETQYF. The CDR3, as DNA: TGTGCCAGCAGCTTGGCCGGTTCGGAGACCCAGTACTTC.